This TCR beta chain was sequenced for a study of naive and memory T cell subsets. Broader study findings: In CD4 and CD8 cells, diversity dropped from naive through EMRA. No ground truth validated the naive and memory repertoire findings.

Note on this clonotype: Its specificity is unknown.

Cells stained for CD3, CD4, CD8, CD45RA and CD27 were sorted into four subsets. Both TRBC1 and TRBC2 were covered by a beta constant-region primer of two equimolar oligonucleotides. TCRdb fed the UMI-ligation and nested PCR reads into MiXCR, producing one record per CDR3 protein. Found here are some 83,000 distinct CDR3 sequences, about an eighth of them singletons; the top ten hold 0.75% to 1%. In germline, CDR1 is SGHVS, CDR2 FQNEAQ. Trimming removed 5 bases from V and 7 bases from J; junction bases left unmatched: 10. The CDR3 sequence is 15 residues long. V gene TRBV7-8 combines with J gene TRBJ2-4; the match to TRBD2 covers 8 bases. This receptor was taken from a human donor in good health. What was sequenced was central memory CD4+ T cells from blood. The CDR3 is CASSPGGKRGNIQYF. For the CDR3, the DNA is TGTGCCAGCAGCCCGGGGGGGAAACGGGGGAACATTCAGTACTTC.